Shown below are 18 T cell receptor beta chains from a single sample sequenced in a study of T cell changes during pregnancy in multiple sclerosis (dated 2019 in TCRdb). The library came from the immunoSEQ multiplex PCR assay. This is the immuneACCESS table as TCRdb keeps it, with only in-frame sequences that have V and J called. A part of the clones is gone; compared with another copy, unresolved V genes explain less than half, and the rest is unexplained. The sample table holds under 110,000 clones, of which 85% to 95% were seen once. Approximately 1.5% of the sample is held by the ten biggest clonotypes. The material was peripheral blood, obtained after pregnancy. The receptors derive from a female donor with multiple sclerosis, enrolled in a pregnancy study.

This clone has just a few counts. The chain links TRBV2 to TRBJ1-1; D gene uncertain. The V end was cut by 4 bases, the J end by 4 bases, with 13 bases between. This CDR3 contains 14 residues. Germline lookup yields CDR1 SNHLY and CDR2 FYNNEI. This CDR3 reads CASSAVAVGTEAFF. CDR3 bases: TGTGCCAGCAGTGCGGTGGCGGTAGGCACTGAAGCTTTCTTT.

This sequence joins TRBV7-2 and TRBJ2-7, with 8 nucleotides matching TRBD2. The J segment lost 2 bases and the V segment lost 2 bases, leaving 14 bases of the junction unmatched. In germline, CDR1 is SGHTA, CDR2 FQGNSA. The CDR3 contains 18 residues. The CDR3 DNA is TGTGCCAGCAGCTTAAGGTCGGGAGCGGGGGTTTTTACCTACGAGCAGTACTTC. This codes for CASSLRSGAGVFTYEQYF.

The chain recombines TRBV18 with TRBJ1-2; D gene uncertain. With 3 bases removed from V and 1 base from J, the gap between germline ends came to 15 bases. Germline loops: CDR1 KGHSH, CDR2 LQKENI. The CDR3 is 16 amino acids. CDR3 sequence (DNA): TGTGCCAGCTCACCCACCCCCGGGTCCATTAACTATGGCTACACCTTC. Its translation is CASSPTPGSINYGYTF. The full variable domain, completed using reference TRBV18 and TRBJ1-2, is NAGVMQNPRHLVRRRGQEARLRCSPMKGHSHVYWYRQLPEEGLKFMVYLQKENIIDESGMPKERFSAEFPKEGPSILRIQQVVRGDSAAYFCASSPTPGSINYGYTFGSGTRLTVV.

The chain links TRBV19 to TRBJ1-2, with 7 bases fitting TRBD1. The CDR3 is 15 amino acids. Losses at the gene ends were 5 bases for V and 6 bases for J; bases not matched to a gene: 12. Germline CDR1 and CDR2: LNHDA and SQIVND (reference sequence). Here the CDR3 reads CASSGASTGRNGYTF. In nucleotides, the CDR3 is TGTGCCAGTAGTGGTGCCTCGACAGGGCGGAATGGCTACACCTTC.

This clone was detected once. The gene calls are TRBV27 and TRBJ2-7; D may be TRBD2 (5 bases). The germline gives CDR1 MNHEY, CDR2 SMNVEV (reference sequence). The CDR3 contains 13 residues. V was cut by 5 bases and J by 0 bases, with 8 bases left in between. CDR3 region: CASSKGSSYEQYF. For the CDR3, the DNA is TGTGCCAGCAGTAAAGGGAGCTCCTACGAGCAGTACTTC.

The chain combines TRBV19 with TRBJ2-5; maybe TRBD2 (5 bases). Germline V CDR1 and CDR2: LNHDA, SQIVND (reference sequence). Trimming removed 1 base from V and 3 bases from J, with 9 bases in between. This CDR3 has 14 amino acids. This chain's CDR3 is CASSIGPGKETQYF. The CDR3 nucleotides read TGTGCCAGTAGTATAGGGCCGGGGAAAGAGACCCAGTACTTC.

This chain joins TRBV5-1 and TRBJ2-1, with a possible D match to TRBD1 (5 bases). The V gene's germline CDR1 is SGHRS and CDR2 YFSETQ. Trimming removed 1 base at V and 1 base at J, with 12 bases between. This CDR3 contains 16 residues. Here the CDR3 DNA reads TGCGCCAGCAGCTTGATAGGGGATAATTCCTACAATGAGCAGTTCTTC. It codes for CASSLIGDNSYNEQFF.

The V call is TRBV11-2, the J call TRBJ2-1, with D hard to call. V lost 2 bases to trimming and J lost 4 bases, with 3 bases between them. This CDR3 has 12 amino acids. In germline, CDR1 is SGHAT, CDR2 FQNNGV. For the CDR3, the DNA is TGTGCCAGCAGCTTACGGTACAATGAGCAGTTCTTC. Translation gives CASSLRYNEQFF.

The chain uses TRBV25-1 and TRBJ2-7; D possibly corresponds to TRBD1 (5 bases). The CDR3 is made up of 15 amino acids. Germline lookup yields CDR1 MGHDK and CDR2 SYGVNS. V lost 2 bases and J lost 2, with 13 bases in between. CDR3 nucleotides: TGTGCCAGCAGTGAAGCGGTAGGGGCAGCCTACGAGCAGTACTTC. The encoded protein is CASSEAVGAAYEQYF.

This clone was counted once. The chain carries TRBV15 and TRBJ2-5; 13 nucleotides line up with TRBD2. The CDR3 is 14 residues long. Unmatched junction bases numbered 3, after V lost 6 bases and J lost 5 bases. Germline CDR1 LNHNV, CDR2 YYDKDF (reference sequence). The CDR3 DNA reads TGTGCCACCAGTCCGGGACTAGCGGGGGAGACCCAGTACTTC. Amino acid sequence: CATSPGLAGETQYF. The entire variable domain, with the rest obtained from reference TRBV15 and TRBJ2-5, is as follows: DAMVIQNPRYQVTQFGKPVTLSCSQTLNHNVMYWYQQKSSQAPKLLFHYYDKDFNNEADTPDNFQSRRPNTSFCFLDIRSPGLGDTAMYLCATSPGLAGETQYFGPGTRLLVL.

The V gene is TRBV5-1, the J gene TRBJ2-2; 8 positions match TRBD2. The CDR3 runs 16 residues. V shed 0 bases, J shed 5 bases, and the junction held 6 bases outside the gene matches. Germline lookup yields CDR1 SGHRS and CDR2 YFSETQ. The CDR3 region is CASSLVSGISTGELFF. The CDR3, as DNA: TGCGCCAGCAGCTTGGTTAGCGGGATTTCAACCGGGGAGCTGTTTTTT.

The J gene is TRBJ2-3, the V gene TRBV11-2; D uncertain. The germline V gene encodes CDR1 SGHAT and CDR2 FQNNGV. The CDR3 is 14 amino acids. With 1 base removed from V and 2 bases from J, the gap between germline ends came to 7 bases. CDR3 nucleotides: TGTGCCAGCAGCTTAGGTGTCTCCACAGATACGCAGTATTTT. It codes for CASSLGVSTDTQYF. Full variable domain (remainder filled in from reference TRBV11-2 and TRBJ2-3): EAGVAQSPRYKIIEKRQSVAFWCNPISGHATLYWYQQILGQGPKLLIQFQNNGVVDDSQLPKDRFSAERLKGVDSTLKIQPAKLEDSAVYLCASSLGVSTDTQYFGPGTRLTVL.

CDR3 sequence (DNA): TGTGCCAGCAGCAAATTAAAGGGATCGACAGGGGGCTCCTACGAGCAGTACTTC. It is translated as CASSKLKGSTGGSYEQYF. This sequence joins TRBV21-1 and TRBJ2-7; the tabulated D call, TRBD1, remains unverified against the DNA. TRBV21-1 is noted as a pseudogene. This CDR3 region has 18 residues.

This rearrangement joins TRBV28 to TRBJ2-1; D gene ambiguous. There are 15 residues in the CDR3. Germline lookup yields CDR1 MDHEN and CDR2 SYDVKM. With 1 base removed from V and 4 bases from J, the gap between germline ends came to 11 bases. CDR3 sequence reads: CASSLLAEAYNEQFF. Written as DNA, the CDR3 is TGTGCCAGCAGTTTATTAGCAGAGGCTTACAATGAGCAGTTCTTC.

This clone has just one count. This chain uses TRBV5-1 with TRBJ1-1; perhaps TRBD1 as D (5 bases). V lost 4 bases to trimming and J lost 1 base, with 14 bases between them. This CDR3 has 15 residues. Germline lookup yields CDR1 SGHRS and CDR2 YFSETQ. As DNA, the CDR3 is TGCGCCAGCAGCCTCGCCGGGACTGAGAACACTGAAGCTTTCTTT. Amino acid sequence: CASSLAGTENTEAFF.

The rearrangement uses TRBV7-2 and TRBJ1-6; 8 bases map to TRBD1. CDR3 length equals 15 residues. V was pared by 5 bases and J by 12 bases, with 12 bases of the junction left unmatched. In germline, CDR1 is SGHTA, CDR2 FQGNSA. Here the CDR3 DNA reads TGTGCCAGCAGCCCGATCGGACAGGGAACGGGACCCCTCCACTTT. It specifies CASSPIGQGTGPLHF.

The rearrangement links TRBV30 to TRBJ2-7; 11 bases fit TRBD1. CDR1 is GTSNPN, CDR2 SVGIG, per germline (reference sequence). This CDR3 comprises 17 residues. V shed 0 bases, J shed 6 bases, and the junction held 13 bases outside the gene matches. The CDR3 bases are TGTGCCTGGAGTGTTAGGGGGCTTCCGGGACAGGGGGGCGAGCAGTACTTC. As protein: CAWSVRGLPGQGGEQYF. Filled out from reference TRBV30 and TRBJ2-7, the complete variable domain reads SQTIHQWPATLVQPVGSPLSLECTVEGTSNPNLYWYRQAAGRGLQLLFYSVGIGQISSEVPQNLSASRPQDRQFILSSKKLLLSDSGFYLCAWSVRGLPGQGGEQYFGPGTRLTVT.

The V call is TRBV6-5, the J call TRBJ2-1, with D perhaps TRBD2 (6 bases). The germline gives CDR1 MNHEY, CDR2 SVGAGI. CDR3 length: 14 amino acids. V shed 6 bases and J shed 4 bases, with 13 bases lying between them. CDR3: CASSLTRGYNEQFF. The DNA for the CDR3 is TGTGCCAGCAGCTTGACTAGGGGATACAATGAGCAGTTCTTC.